This T cell receptor beta chain comes out of a study of CD8+CD57+ T cells in acquired aplastic anemia. Overall study: Isolated CD4+ and CD8+ cells, once sorted, yielded DNA averaging around 3.1 ug.

Trimming took 7 bases from V and 1 from J; bases not matched to a gene: 2. This CDR3 has 14 residues. Germline CDR1 is SNHLY and CDR2 is FYNNEI. A note on this clonotype: Its antigen is unidentified.

Sequencing was done on patients that had shown CD8+CD57+ cell expansion by flow cytometry. No therapy was given to patients before blood sampling. Study results and caveats: The CD8+ Simpson's diversity of patients and controls was not significantly different. It was found that 25 to 35 CD8+ CDR3 sequences were shared between patients and controls.

Genomic DNA served as template for TCR beta VDJ and CDR3 profiling. MiXCR, run by TCRdb on the reads, gives a single entry per CDR3 protein. This table has some 180,000 distinct CDR3 sequences, roughly three fifths appearing once. Sample: sorted CD4+, CD8+, or CD8+CD57+ T cells (not recorded which) from PBMCs. J is TRBJ2-2 and V is TRBV2, with TRBD2 identical over 8 bases. The receptor was isolated from a human donor with aplastic anemia. The CDR3 spells CASKREWNTGELFF. As DNA, the CDR3 is TGTGCCAGCAAGCGGGAGTGGAACACCGGGGAGCTGTTTTTT. Variable domain in full (rest from reference TRBV2 and TRBJ2-2): EPEVTQTPSHQVTQMGQEVILRCVPISNHLYFYWYRQILGQKVEFLVSFYNNEISEKSEIFDDQFSVERPDGSNFTLKIRSTKLEDSAMYFCASKREWNTGELFFGEGSRLTVL.